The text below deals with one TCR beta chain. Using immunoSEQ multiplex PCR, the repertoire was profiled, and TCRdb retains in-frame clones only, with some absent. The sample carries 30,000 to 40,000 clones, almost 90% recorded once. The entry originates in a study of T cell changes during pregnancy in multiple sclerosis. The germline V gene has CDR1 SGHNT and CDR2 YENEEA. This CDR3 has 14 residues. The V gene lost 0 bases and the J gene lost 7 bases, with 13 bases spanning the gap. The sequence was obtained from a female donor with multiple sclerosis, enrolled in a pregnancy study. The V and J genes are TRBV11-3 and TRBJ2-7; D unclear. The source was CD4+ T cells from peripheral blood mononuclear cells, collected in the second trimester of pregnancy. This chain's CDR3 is CASSLDPFLTEQYF. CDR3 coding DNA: TGTGCCAGCAGCTTAGATCCTTTCCTTACTGAGCAGTACTTC.